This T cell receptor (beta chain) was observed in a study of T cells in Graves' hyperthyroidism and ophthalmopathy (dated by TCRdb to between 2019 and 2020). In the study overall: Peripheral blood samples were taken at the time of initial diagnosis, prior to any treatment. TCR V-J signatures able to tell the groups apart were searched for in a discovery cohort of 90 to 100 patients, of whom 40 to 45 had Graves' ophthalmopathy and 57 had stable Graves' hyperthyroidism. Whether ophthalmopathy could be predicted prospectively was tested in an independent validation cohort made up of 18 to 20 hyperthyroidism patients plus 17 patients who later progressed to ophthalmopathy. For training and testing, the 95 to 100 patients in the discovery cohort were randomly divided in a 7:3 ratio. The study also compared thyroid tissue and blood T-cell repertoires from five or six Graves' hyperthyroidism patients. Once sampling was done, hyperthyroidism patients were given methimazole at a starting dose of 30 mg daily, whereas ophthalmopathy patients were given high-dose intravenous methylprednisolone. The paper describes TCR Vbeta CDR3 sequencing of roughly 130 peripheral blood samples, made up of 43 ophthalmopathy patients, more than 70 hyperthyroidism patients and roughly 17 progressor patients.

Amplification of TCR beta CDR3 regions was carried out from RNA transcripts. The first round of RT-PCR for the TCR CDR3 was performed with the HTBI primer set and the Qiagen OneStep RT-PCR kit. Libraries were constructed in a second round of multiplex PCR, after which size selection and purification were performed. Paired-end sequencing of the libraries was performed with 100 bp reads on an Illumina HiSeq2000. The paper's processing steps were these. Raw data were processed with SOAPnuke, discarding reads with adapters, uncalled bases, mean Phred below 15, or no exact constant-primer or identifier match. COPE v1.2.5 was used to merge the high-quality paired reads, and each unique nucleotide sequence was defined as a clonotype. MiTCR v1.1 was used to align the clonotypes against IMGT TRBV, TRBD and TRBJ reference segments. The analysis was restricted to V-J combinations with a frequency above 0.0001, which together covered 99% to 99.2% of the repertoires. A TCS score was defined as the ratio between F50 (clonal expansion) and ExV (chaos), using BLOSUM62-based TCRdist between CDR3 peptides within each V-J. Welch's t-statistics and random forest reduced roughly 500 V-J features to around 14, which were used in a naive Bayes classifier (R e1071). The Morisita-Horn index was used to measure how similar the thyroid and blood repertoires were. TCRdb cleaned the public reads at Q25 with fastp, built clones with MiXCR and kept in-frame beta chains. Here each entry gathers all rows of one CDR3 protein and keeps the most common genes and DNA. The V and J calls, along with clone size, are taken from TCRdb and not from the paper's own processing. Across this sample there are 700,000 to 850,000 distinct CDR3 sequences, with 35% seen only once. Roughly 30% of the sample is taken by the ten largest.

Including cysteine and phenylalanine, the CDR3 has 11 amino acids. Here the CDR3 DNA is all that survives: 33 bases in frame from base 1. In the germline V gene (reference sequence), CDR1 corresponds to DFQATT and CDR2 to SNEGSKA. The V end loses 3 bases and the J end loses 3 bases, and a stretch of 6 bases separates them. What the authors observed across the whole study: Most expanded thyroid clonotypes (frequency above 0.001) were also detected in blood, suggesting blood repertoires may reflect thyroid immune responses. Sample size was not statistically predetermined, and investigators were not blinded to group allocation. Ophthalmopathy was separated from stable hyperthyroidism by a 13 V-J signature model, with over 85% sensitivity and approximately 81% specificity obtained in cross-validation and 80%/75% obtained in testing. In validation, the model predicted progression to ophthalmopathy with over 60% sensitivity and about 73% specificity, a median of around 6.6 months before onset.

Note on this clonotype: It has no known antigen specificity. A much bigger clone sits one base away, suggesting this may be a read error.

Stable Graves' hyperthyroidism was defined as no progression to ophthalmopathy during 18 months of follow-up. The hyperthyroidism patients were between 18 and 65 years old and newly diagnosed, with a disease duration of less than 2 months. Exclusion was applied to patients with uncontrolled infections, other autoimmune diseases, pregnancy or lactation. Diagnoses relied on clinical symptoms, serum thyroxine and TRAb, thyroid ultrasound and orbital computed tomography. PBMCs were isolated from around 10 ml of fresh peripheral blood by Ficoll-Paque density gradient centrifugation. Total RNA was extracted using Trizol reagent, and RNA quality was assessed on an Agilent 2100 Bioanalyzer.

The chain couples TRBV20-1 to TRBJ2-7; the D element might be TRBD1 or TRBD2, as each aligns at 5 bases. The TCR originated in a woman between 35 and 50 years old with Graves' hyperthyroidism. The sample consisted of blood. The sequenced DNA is TGCAGTGCTAGGGGGGTCTACGAGCAGTACTTC. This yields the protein CSARGVYEQYF.